This T cell receptor (beta chain) derives from a study of CD8 T cells in Susac syndrome. It was negative isolation that provided the CD8+ and CD4+ T cells, whereas TEMRA cells were enriched by FACS. A quantity of about 0.45 to 1 ug RNA underwent reverse transcription using random hexamers. TCRdb re-called the immunoSEQ multiplex PCR reads through MiXCR, storing one row per CDR3 protein. The sample shows about 210,000 distinct CDR3 sequences, 95% of them seen only once. The CDR3 consists of 15 residues. Germline V gene sequence: CDR1 MNHNY, CDR2 SVGAGI (reference sequence). Trimming took 7 bases from V and 7 from J; bases not matched to a gene: 10.

The chain recombines TRBV6-6 with TRBJ2-7; 13 bases map to TRBD2. The receptor's source is a human donor with multiple sclerosis. Sample: CD4+ T cells from PBMCs. The CDR3 reads CASNPRLAGGGEQYF. The DNA of the CDR3 is TGTGCCAGCAATCCCCGACTAGCGGGGGGCGGTGAGCAGTACTTC.